What follows are 29 T cell receptor beta chains derived from one specimen sequenced in a study of vaccination and CD4 T cells after COVID-19 (dated by TCRdb to between 2020 and 2023). Antigens for these TCRs are unknown. Library construction relied on PCR. For sequencing, an Illumina iSeq 100 was employed. At the Johns Hopkins FTIC core, DNA from the cultured CD4+ T cells underwent TCR sequencing with the Oncomine TCR Beta short-read assay. The public reads were run again by TCRdb, first through fastp at Q25 and then through MiXCR, and only productive beta chains were kept. Rows are combined by CDR3 protein, so each entry shows the most common genes and DNA. Here the sample has 20,000 to 25,000 distinct CDR3 sequences; 43% occur a single time. Jointly, the top ten make up approximately 5.4% of the sample. Explained via the paper, the time point label denotes: late sampling 161 to 241 days after vaccination in three convalescent patients. This specimen's treatment or condition label, interpreted: roughly 10-day PBMC culture with coronavirus spike peptide pools or control peptides (ViraFEST assay).

The starting material was CD4+ T cells from blood, cultured in vitro, obtained about 7 months after SARS-CoV-2 vaccination. The source of these receptors is a human donor who had recovered from COVID-19.

The chain's CDR3 is CASSQQNTGLNSPLHF. The CDR3 nucleotides read TGTGCCAGCTCACAGCAGAATACTGGGTTAAATTCACCCCTCCACTTT. The genes are TRBV18 and TRBJ1-6; D gene uncertain. V was trimmed by 4 bases and J by 7 bases, leaving 17 bases between them. Germline CDR1 reads KGHSH; CDR2 reads LQKENI. CDR3 length: 16 amino acids. Together with reference TRBV18 and TRBJ1-6, the CDR3 gives the full variable domain: NAGVMQNPRHLVRRRGQEARLRCSPMKGHSHVYWYRQLPEEGLKFMVYLQKENIIDESGMPKERFSAEFPKEGPSILRIQQVVRGDSAAYFCASSQQNTGLNSPLHFGNGTRLTVT.

The chain recombines TRBV4-1 with TRBJ2-7; possible D gene TRBD1, 6 bases. The ends were cut back, 10 bases at V and 0 bases at J, with 10 bases in the middle. The germline CDR1 and CDR2 sequences are MGHRA and YSYEKL. The CDR3 sequence is 12 residues long. In DNA, the CDR3 is TGCGCCACTCCGACAGGCTCCTACGAGCAGTACTTC. Amino acid sequence: CATPTGSYEQYF.

The chain joins TRBV7-2 to TRBJ2-7, with a weak D call TRBD2 (5 bases). Trimming stripped 5 bases from V and 6 bases from J, with 20 bases between. CDR1 SGHTA and CDR2 FQGNSA come from the germline V gene. The CDR3 loop spans 15 amino acids. CDR3 amino acids: CASSRSLEPRAEQYF. The CDR3 DNA reads as TGTGCCAGCAGCCGCTCACTAGAGCCCCGGGCCGAGCAGTACTTC.

The rearrangement uses TRBV20-1 and TRBJ1-1; D remains unclear. Germline values: CDR1 DFQATT, CDR2 SNEGSKA (reference sequence). The V gene lost 0 bases and the J gene lost 5 bases, with 13 bases spanning the gap. The CDR3 is 14 residues long. The CDR3 spells CSARDPGRRTEAFF. CDR3 coding DNA: TGCAGTGCTAGAGATCCTGGGCGTCGGACTGAAGCTTTCTTT.

This chain joins TRBV6-1 and TRBJ2-7, with 7 bases that match TRBD1. The CDR3 loop spans 14 amino acids. From germline, CDR1 is MNHNS and CDR2 SASEGT. V lost 4 bases to trimming and J lost 4 bases; unmatched junction nucleotides: 7. CDR3 coding DNA: TGTGCCAGCAGTGGGGACAGCACCAAATACGAGCAGTACTTC. Amino acids: CASSGDSTKYEQYF.

There are a few counts of this clonotype. The genes are TRBV20-1 and TRBJ2-7; 7 nucleotides agree with TRBD1. Germline CDR1 reads DFQATT; CDR2 reads SNEGSKA (reference sequence). The V segment lost 3 bases and the J segment 3 bases; nucleotides outside the gene matches: 8. This CDR3 region has 14 residues. The CDR3 region has the DNA TGCAGTGCTAGGCCGGACAGGAGTGACTACGAGCAGTACTTC. Encoded protein: CSARPDRSDYEQYF.

CDR3 sequence: CSATLQGEGRLSSYEQYF. CDR3 DNA sequence: TGCAGTGCTACCCTCCAGGGGGAGGGCCGATTAAGCTCCTACGAGCAGTACTTC. This rearrangement joins TRBV20-1 to TRBJ2-7, with D perhaps given as TRBD1 or TRBD2 (7 bases each). Germline CDR1 reads DFQATT; CDR2 reads SNEGSKA (reference sequence). The V and J ends lost 4 bases and 0 bases respectively, with 25 bases between them. This CDR3 spans 18 amino acids.

Only a few counts were recorded for this clonotype. The chain couples TRBV20-1 to TRBJ2-2; D remains ambiguous. This CDR3 has 13 residues. V gave up 5 bases and J gave up 5 bases, with 12 bases separating them. Germline lookup yields CDR1 DFQATT and CDR2 SNEGSKA (reference sequence). CDR3 sequence (DNA): TGCAGTGCTCGGTGGTCAGGAACCGGGGAGCTGTTTTTT. Translating gives CSARWSGTGELFF.

This sequence joins TRBV30 and TRBJ2-7; TRBD1 is a possible D gene (5 bases). Trimming cost V 3 bases and J 3 bases, with 15 bases left between them. CDR1 and CDR2 (germline): GTSNPN, SVGIG (reference sequence). CDR3 length: 14 amino acids. The chain's CDR3 is CAWSPTASYYEQYF. CDR3 nucleotide sequence: TGTGCCTGGAGCCCGACAGCTTCCTACTACGAGCAGTACTTC.

This sequence joins TRBV20-1 and TRBJ1-1; D not certain. The CDR3 extends over 13 amino acids. Germline V gene sequence: CDR1 DFQATT, CDR2 SNEGSKA (reference sequence). The V end was cut by 6 bases, the J end by 0 bases, with 11 bases between. The CDR3 region has the DNA TGCAGTGCCCGGACCGATATGAACACTGAAGCTTTCTTT. Protein sequence: CSARTDMNTEAFF.

A few counts support this clonotype. The genes are TRBV20-1 and TRBJ1-2, with D possibly TRBD1 on 6 matching bases. V lost 0 bases, J lost 5 bases, and 22 bases lay in between. Germline CDR1 and CDR2: DFQATT and SNEGSKA (reference sequence). This CDR3 is built from 17 residues. The CDR3 bases are TGCAGTGCTAGAGATCACGGGGGGCAGGGATCTCGGTATGGCTACACCTTC. Translating it yields CSARDHGGQGSRYGYTF.

This chain joins TRBV16 and TRBJ2-7; 11 bases match TRBD1. The CDR3 is 16 amino acids. The V segment lost 2 bases and the J segment 4 bases; nucleotides outside the gene matches: 7. In germline, CDR1 is KGHSY, CDR2 FQNENV. As DNA, the CDR3 is TGTGCCAGCAGCCAACCTGGACAGGGGGCAACTTACGAGCAGTACTTC. Encoded protein: CASSQPGQGATYEQYF.

The rearrangement joins TRBV6-1 to TRBJ2-3; 10 positions match TRBD2. The CDR3 runs 18 residues. Germline V gives CDR1 MNHNS, CDR2 SASEGT. Unmatched junction bases numbered 13, after V lost 5 bases and J lost 2 bases. CDR3 sequence reads: CASSQYRPTSGNTDTQYF. CDR3 in DNA: TGTGCCAGCAGTCAATACAGACCCACTAGCGGGAACACAGATACGCAGTATTTT.

The CDR3 region is CASSGLWTDEQYF. The CDR3 DNA reads as TGTGCCAGCAGTGGGCTATGGACTGACGAGCAGTACTTC. The chain couples TRBV2 to TRBJ2-7; a weak D match, TRBD2 (5 bases). The germline CDR1 and CDR2 sequences are SNHLY and FYNNEI. The germline V and J ends were trimmed by 4 bases and 5 bases, with 12 bases remaining between them. This CDR3 contains 13 residues.

Of note for this clonotype: One end of the junction varies from germline; a read error may be responsible. CDR3 region: CASSKAGLSYEQYF. The CDR3 DNA follows: TGTGCCAGCAGTAAAGCGGGACTCTCCTACGAGCAGTACTTC. This chain links TRBV6-1 with TRBJ2-7; 7 positions agree with TRBD2. In germline, CDR1 is MNHNS, CDR2 SASEGT. The length of the CDR3 is 14 residues.

The genes are TRBV20-1 and TRBJ2-5; 9 bases match TRBD2. This CDR3 region has 15 residues. Per the germline V gene, CDR1 is DFQATT and CDR2 is SNEGSKA (reference sequence). V trimming: 3 bases; J trimming: 2 bases; junction bases outside the gene matches: 7. The DNA of the CDR3 is TGCAGTGCTAGTTCGCTAGCGGGACGTCAAGAGACCCAGTACTTC. Amino acid sequence: CSASSLAGRQETQYF.

This chain links TRBV10-3 with TRBJ2-1, with 7 nucleotides matching TRBD1. CDR1 is ENHRY and CDR2 is SYGVKD in the germline V gene. With V trimmed by 7 bases and J by 8 bases, 14 bases remained unmatched. The CDR3 is 15 amino acids. CDR3 region: CAINSEGGNWDEQFF. In nucleotides, the CDR3 is TGTGCCATCAATTCCGAAGGGGGCAATTGGGATGAGCAGTTCTTC.

CDR3 in amino acids: CASSSNDGLAGVVYNEQFF. Written as DNA, the CDR3 is TGTGCCAGCTCCTCGAACGACGGACTAGCGGGAGTGGTTTACAATGAGCAGTTCTTC. The chain combines TRBV18 with TRBJ2-1; 13 bases line up with TRBD2. V was pared by 6 bases and J by 4 bases, with 15 bases of the junction left unmatched. Germline CDR1 KGHSH, CDR2 LQKENI. The CDR3 contains 19 residues.

The sample holds a few counts of this clonotype. V gene TRBV7-2 combines with J gene TRBJ2-7, with D possibly being TRBD2 (5 bases). The V gene lost 1 base and the J gene lost 6 bases, with 10 bases spanning the gap. Looked up from germline, CDR1 is SGHTA and CDR2 is FQGNSA. The CDR3 consists of 13 residues. CDR3 sequence: CASSLDGNSEQYF. The CDR3 region has the DNA TGTGCCAGCAGCTTAGACGGGAATTCCGAGCAGTACTTC.

The rearrangement uses TRBV19 and TRBJ1-6; D uncertain. The V end was cut by 5 bases, the J end by 9 bases, with 14 bases between. This CDR3 has 14 residues. CDR1 is LNHDA, CDR2 SQIVND, per germline (reference sequence). CDR3 bases: TGTGCCAGTAGTGCCAGCGGGGAGTCTTCACCCCTCCACTTT. The encoded protein is CASSASGESSPLHF. Together with reference TRBV19 and TRBJ1-6, the CDR3 gives the full variable domain: DGGITQSPKYLFRKEGQNVTLSCEQNLNHDAMYWYRQDPGQGLRLIYYSQIVNDFQKGDIAEGYSVSREKKESFPLTVTSAQKNPTAFYLCASSASGESSPLHFGNGTRLTVT.

This clonotype was recorded a few times. The rearrangement uses TRBV20-1 and TRBJ1-2; D gene uncertain. There are 13 residues in the CDR3. Germline V CDR1 and CDR2: DFQATT, SNEGSKA (reference sequence). V was trimmed by 4 bases and J by 4 bases, leaving 13 bases between them. CDR3 loop: CSANSYLGYGYTF. The DNA of the CDR3 is TGCAGTGCTAACTCGTACCTCGGCTATGGCTACACCTTC.

The chain joins TRBV20-1 to TRBJ1-5; D remains unclear. CDR3 size: 12 residues. The V gene lost 1 base and the J gene lost 2 bases, with 3 bases spanning the gap. Germline assignment: CDR1 DFQATT and CDR2 SNEGSKA (reference sequence). The CDR3 bases are TGCAGTGCTAGAGTACGCAATCAGCCCCAGCATTTT. It yields the protein CSARVRNQPQHF.

The chain uses TRBV6-1 and TRBJ2-7, with 10 bases lining up with TRBD1. Germline lookup yields CDR1 MNHNS and CDR2 SASEGT. The CDR3 extends over 14 amino acids. J was trimmed by 1 base and V by 4 bases; bases with no gene match: 1. CDR3 sequence reads: CASSAGQGSYEQYF. The CDR3 DNA is TGTGCCAGCAGTGCGGGACAGGGGTCCTACGAGCAGTACTTC.

This clonotype was observed a single time. V is TRBV10-3 and J is TRBJ1-1; the match to TRBD1 covers 7 bases. CDR3 length equals 15 residues. The germline V gene has CDR1 ENHRY and CDR2 SYGVKD. The V segment lost 4 bases and the J segment 4 bases; nucleotides outside the gene matches: 9. In nucleotides, the CDR3 is TGTGCCATCAGTGGAGTCACAAGGGGGCGCACTGAAGCTTTCTTT. This codes for CAISGVTRGRTEAFF.

This clonotype was detected only a few times. The genes are TRBV20-1 and TRBJ2-7; weak D call: TRBD1 (6 bases). The V and J ends lost 5 bases and 0 bases respectively, with 11 bases between them. This CDR3 is 13 amino acids long. CDR1 and CDR2 (germline): DFQATT, SNEGSKA (reference sequence). Here the CDR3 reads CSAPDRSSYEQYF. CDR3 in DNA: TGCAGTGCTCCTGACAGGTCCTCCTACGAGCAGTACTTC.

The rearrangement uses TRBV7-3 and TRBJ2-5; D gene uncertain. V shed 1 base and J shed 0 bases, with 6 bases lying between them. CDR3 length: 14 residues. Germline V gene lookup returns CDR1 SGHTA and CDR2 FQGTGA. The CDR3 is CASSLRADQETQYF. The CDR3 DNA is TGTGCCAGCAGCTTAAGGGCAGACCAAGAGACCCAGTACTTC.

The chain employs TRBV6-1 and TRBJ2-2; 10 bases line up with TRBD2. The CDR3 totals 15 residues. V shed 8 bases and J 4 bases; nucleotides not matched to a gene: 7. Germline V gene lookup returns CDR1 MNHNS and CDR2 SASEGT. The CDR3 spells CASHATSGVTGELFF. CDR3 nucleotides: TGTGCCAGCCACGCCACTAGCGGGGTCACCGGGGAGCTGTTTTTT.

There are a few counts of this clonotype. The rearrangement uses TRBV20-1 and TRBJ2-1; a weak D match, TRBD1 (6 bases). This CDR3 region has 14 residues. Trimming removed 4 bases from V and 3 bases from J, with 13 bases in between. Germline lookup yields CDR1 DFQATT and CDR2 SNEGSKA (reference sequence). CDR3 sequence (DNA): TGCAGTGCTAACGTACAGGGTAGCTACAATGAGCAGTTCTTC. It is translated as CSANVQGSYNEQFF.

This clonotype has more than one count but fewer than ten. This chain links TRBV7-7 with TRBJ2-5; 9 bases line up with TRBD2. Looked up from germline, CDR1 is SSHAT and CDR2 is FNYEAQ (reference sequence). The J segment lost 5 bases and the V segment lost 1 base, leaving 8 bases of the junction unmatched. The CDR3 length is 16 residues. Written as DNA, the CDR3 is TGTGCCAGCAGCTTAGGGCTAGCGGGGAAGTACGAGACCCAGTACTTC. Protein: CASSLGLAGKYETQYF.